The TCR beta chain under discussion was sequenced for a study of blood T cells in healthy people across ages. Whole-study results and caveats: PBMC samples, being unsorted, prevented any conclusive comparison of naive and antigen-experienced cells. A roughly linear fall in TCR beta diversity per million T cells was seen with increasing age.

Details on this clonotype: The target antigen is unknown.

The CDR3 totals 15 residues. CDR1 is SGHTA and CDR2 is FQGTGA in the germline V gene. V was pared by 5 bases and J by 2 bases, with 16 bases between. Drawing of peripheral blood yielded about 10 milliliters from each donor. With a J-beta primer mix and a sample-barcoded 5' primer, a second PCR ran roughly 6 to 12 cycles. A single record per CDR3 protein comes from TCRdb applying MiXCR to the 5' RACE reads. The sample gives some 640,000 distinct CDR3 sequences, over 45% of which show up once; under 35% is in the top ten. This TCR derives from a woman aged 60-75 years in good health. Sequencing was carried out using blood. V usage is TRBV7-3 and J usage is TRBJ2-7; tentatively, D is TRBD2 (6 bases). The CDR3 region is CASSTTSGFTYEQYF. In DNA, the CDR3 is TGTGCCAGCAGCACCACAAGCGGGTTTACCTACGAGCAGTACTTC.